Listed here are 22 T cell receptor beta chains from one sample, sequenced in a study of blood T cell repertoires in COVID-19 (dated by TCRdb to 2018 to 2020). Receptors were amplified or captured by the immunoSEQ multiplex PCR assay. In its TCRdb copy, this immuneACCESS table keeps in-frame sequences only and misses some clones. Where compared with another copy, unresolved V genes explain less than half of these, and the others have no known cause. This sample has about 410,000 clones in its table, and about 91% of those were observed once. The top ten clonotypes cover about 1.6% of the sample. Sequenced material: peripheral blood. The origin of the receptors is a woman between 40 and 55 years old with COVID-19, enrolled during active disease.

The CDR3: CASTQGLSGNTIYF. CDR3 nucleotides: TGTGCCAGCACACAGGGGTTGTCGGGAAACACCATATATTTT. The rearrangement joins TRBV2 to TRBJ1-3; 7 bases are shared with TRBD1. The CDR3 has 14 residues. Germline CDR1 SNHLY, CDR2 FYNNEI. V lost 7 bases, J lost 4 bases, and 7 bases stayed unmatched.

The gene calls are TRBV28 and TRBJ2-4, with 7 nucleotides matching TRBD2. The V segment lost 6 bases and the J segment 7 bases; nucleotides outside the gene matches: 18. The CDR3 is 17 residues long. CDR1 is MDHEN, CDR2 SYDVKM, per germline. CDR3 residues: CASSPTTARTRANIQYF. In DNA form, the CDR3 reads TGTGCCAGCAGCCCAACCACAGCCCGGACTAGGGCGAACATTCAGTACTTC.

This clone was picked up one time. This chain uses TRBV5-6 with TRBJ2-1; TRBD1 matches 8 bases. V lost 0 bases, J lost 6 bases, and 8 bases stayed unmatched. Germline CDR1 SGHDT, CDR2 YYEEEE. The CDR3 is 16 amino acids. In nucleotides, the CDR3 is TGTGCCAGCAGCTTGGGCCGGACAGGGATCATCAATGAGCAGTTCTTC. Encoded protein: CASSLGRTGIINEQFF.

The chain is built from TRBV27 and TRBJ1-1; 7 nucleotides agree with TRBD1. Germline V gene lookup returns CDR1 MNHEY and CDR2 SMNVEV (reference sequence). The CDR3 runs 15 residues. The J segment lost 4 bases and the V segment lost 8 bases, leaving 13 bases of the junction unmatched. CDR3 loop: CASRPYRGQSTEAFF. The CDR3 DNA sequence: TGTGCCAGCCGACCGTACAGGGGCCAAAGCACTGAAGCTTTCTTT.

The chain couples TRBV28 to TRBJ1-2; TRBD1 matches 9 bases. From germline, CDR1 is MDHEN and CDR2 SYDVKM. CDR3 length equals 14 residues. The V segment lost 3 bases and the J segment 6 bases; nucleotides outside the gene matches: 5. In DNA form, the CDR3 reads TGTGCCAGCAGTTTCCGGGACAGGGATAATGGCTACACCTTC. It specifies CASSFRDRDNGYTF.

This clone was counted between two and nine times. The CDR3 sequence is CASSLLAYYEQFF. In DNA, the CDR3 is TGTGCCAGCAGCTTACTAGCGTACTATGAGCAGTTCTTC. The gene calls are TRBV7-9 and TRBJ2-1; a possible D gene is TRBD2 (6 bases). The V end lost 2 bases, the J end lost 8 bases, and 10 bases lay between the germline ends. Per the germline V gene, CDR1 is SEHNR and CDR2 is FQNEAQ (reference sequence). CDR3 length equals 13 residues.

This chain links TRBV19 with TRBJ2-2, with D perhaps TRBD1 (5 bases). This CDR3 spans 15 amino acids. With 7 bases removed from V and 6 bases from J, the gap between germline ends came to 18 bases. Looked up from germline, CDR1 is LNHDA and CDR2 is SQIVND (reference sequence). CDR3 in DNA: TGTGCCAGTACAAGGGGTCAGGGTCGACCCGGGGAGCTGTTTTTT. Its translation is CASTRGQGRPGELFF.

This clone occurred once. The V call is TRBV18, the J call TRBJ2-7, with TRBD2 as a possible D gene (6 bases). Deletions cut 1 base from V and 3 bases from J, with 16 bases between. The CDR3 consists of 16 residues. Germline assignment: CDR1 KGHSH and CDR2 LQKENI. CDR3 in amino acids: CASSPLPGESHYEQYF. The CDR3 DNA sequence: TGTGCCAGCTCACCACTTCCGGGGGAATCTCACTACGAGCAGTACTTC.

The V and J genes are TRBV18 and TRBJ1-5; possible D gene TRBD1, 6 bases. CDR1 and CDR2 (germline): KGHSH, LQKENI. With 6 bases removed from V and 3 bases from J, the gap between germline ends came to 9 bases. The CDR3 covers 13 residues. The CDR3 nucleotides are TGTGCCAGCTCCCGACAGGACAATCAGCCCCAGCATTTT. This gives the protein CASSRQDNQPQHF. Together with reference TRBV18 and TRBJ1-5, the CDR3 gives the full variable domain: NAGVMQNPRHLVRRRGQEARLRCSPMKGHSHVYWYRQLPEEGLKFMVYLQKENIIDESGMPKERFSAEFPKEGPSILRIQQVVRGDSAAYFCASSRQDNQPQHFGDGTRLSIL.

The CDR3 coding sequence is TGTGCCAGCAGCCCGAGTGGGGGGAATCAGCCCCAGCATTTT. The encoded protein is CASSPSGGNQPQHF. The V call is TRBV7-8, the J call TRBJ1-5, with D tentatively TRBD1 (5 bases). This CDR3 is built from 14 residues. Germline CDR1 SGHVS, CDR2 FQNEAQ. V shed 5 bases and J shed 4 bases, with 12 bases lying between them.

This clone turned up a few times. CDR3 sequence (DNA): TGCGCCAGCAGCTTCACAGGGGGCGGAGGCTACACCTTC. As protein: CASSFTGGGGYTF. The chain combines TRBV5-1 with TRBJ1-2, with 9 bases aligning to TRBD1. V shed 2 bases and J 8 bases; nucleotides not matched to a gene: 4. Germline values: CDR1 SGHRS, CDR2 YFSETQ. The CDR3 consists of 13 residues.

V and J are TRBV7-2 and TRBJ1-2; possible D gene TRBD1, 6 bases. Between the trimmed V and J ends, which lost 5 bases and 6 bases, there was a span of 19 bases. Germline CDR1 and CDR2: SGHTA and FQGNSA. The CDR3 extends over 15 amino acids. As DNA, the CDR3 is TGTGCCAGCAGCCCACGGGGAACAGGGTTAGATGGCTACACCTTC. Its translation is CASSPRGTGLDGYTF.

The gene calls are TRBV2 and TRBJ1-2; 7 positions agree with TRBD1. The trim removed 6 bases at V and 4 bases at J, leaving 14 bases unmatched. This CDR3 is 16 amino acids long. Per the germline V gene, CDR1 is SNHLY and CDR2 is FYNNEI. CDR3 region: CASSRQGSVGFYGYTF. CDR3 coding DNA: TGTGCCAGCAGCAGACAGGGAAGCGTCGGGTTCTATGGCTACACCTTC.

The CDR3 region has the DNA TGTGCCAGCTCACCTGGACAGGGGGCCTGGAATGAAAAACTGTTTTTT. Amino acid sequence: CASSPGQGAWNEKLFF. The rearrangement uses TRBV18 and TRBJ1-4, with 11 positions matching TRBD1. Looked up from germline, CDR1 is KGHSH and CDR2 is LQKENI. CDR3 size: 16 residues. V trimming: 3 bases; J trimming: 5 bases; junction bases outside the gene matches: 5.

V usage is TRBV27 and J usage is TRBJ2-7; 9 nucleotides match TRBD1. V gave up 6 bases and J gave up 4 bases; unmatched junction bases: 4. The germline CDR1 and CDR2 sequences are MNHEY and SMNVEV (reference sequence). This CDR3 comprises 13 residues. CDR3 in amino acids: CASRHGTGYEQYF. The CDR3 DNA is TGTGCCAGCAGGCACGGGACAGGGTACGAGCAGTACTTC.

This clone was found once. CDR3 loop: CASSVGLAGAGEQFF. In DNA, the CDR3 is TGTGCCAGCAGCGTAGGGCTAGCGGGAGCTGGTGAGCAGTTCTTC. The V and J genes are TRBV9 and TRBJ2-1; 10 bases are shared with TRBD2. The CDR3 consists of 15 residues. Germline CDR1 SGDLS, CDR2 YYNGEE. V trimming: 0 bases; J trimming: 9 bases; junction bases outside the gene matches: 6.

This chain joins TRBV7-9 and TRBJ1-5; D may be TRBD1 (5 bases). The CDR3 is made up of 13 amino acids. The V gene's germline CDR1 is SEHNR and CDR2 FQNEAQ (reference sequence). The V gene lost 4 bases and the J gene lost 4 bases, with 8 bases spanning the gap. In DNA form, the CDR3 reads TGTGCCAGCAGCTCCCAGGGTAATCAGCCCCAGCATTTT. Translated, it gives CASSSQGNQPQHF.

In DNA form, the CDR3 reads TGTGCCAGCTCACCTCGGACAGGAAGAGAAAAACTGTTTTTT. The encoded protein is CASSPRTGREKLFF. The rearrangement uses TRBV18 and TRBJ1-4; 7 bases match TRBD1. V was pared by 3 bases and J by 8 bases, with 6 bases of the junction left unmatched. In germline, CDR1 is KGHSH, CDR2 LQKENI. This CDR3 has 14 amino acids.

J is TRBJ1-2 and V is TRBV9; weak D call: TRBD1 (5 bases). V gave up 1 base and J gave up 2 bases, with 9 bases separating them. This CDR3 comprises 14 residues. Germline loops: CDR1 SGDLS, CDR2 YYNGEE. In DNA, the CDR3 is TGTGCCAGCAGCGTAACAGGAGCCAACTATGGCTACACCTTC. This translates into CASSVTGANYGYTF.

The chain combines TRBV4-3 with TRBJ2-1, with D perhaps matching TRBD2 (5 bases). The germline V gene encodes CDR1 LGHNA and CDR2 YSLEER. V lost 4 bases and J lost 5, with 18 bases in between. The CDR3 extends over 16 amino acids. In DNA, the CDR3 is TGCGCCAGCAGCCGCGACCTAGCAATCCCCCACAATGAGCAGTTCTTC. This gives the protein CASSRDLAIPHNEQFF.

This chain links TRBV4-1 with TRBJ1-4; D is possibly TRBD1 (6 bases). Germline lookup yields CDR1 MGHRA and CDR2 YSYEKL. The CDR3 runs 15 residues. The ends were cut back, 4 bases at V and 4 bases at J, with 13 bases in the middle. CDR3 region: CASSPRGQSNEKLFF. Here the CDR3 DNA reads TGCGCCAGCAGCCCCAGAGGACAGAGTAATGAAAAACTGTTTTTT.

V is TRBV7-2 and J is TRBJ2-7; TRBD2 matches 8 bases. This CDR3 contains 16 residues. V lost 3 bases, J lost 3 bases, and 10 bases stayed unmatched. Germline V gives CDR1 SGHTA, CDR2 FQGNSA. CDR3 nucleotide sequence: TGTGCCAGCAGCTTTGCTGGGACTAGTGGAGGCTACGAGCAGTACTTC. Encoded protein: CASSFAGTSGGYEQYF.